A single sample gave rise to the 2 T cell receptor beta chains below, sequenced in a study of blood T cell repertoires in COVID-19. Repertoires were generated with immunoSEQ multiplex PCR, while TCRdb's copy carries only in-frame clones and drops some. The sample lists about 190,000 clones, about 81% occurring once. The sample comprised PBMCs or T cells enriched from blood (not recorded which). These receptors originate from a woman in her 30s who had recovered from COVID-19.

The chain employs TRBV29-1 and TRBJ2-5, with 9 bases that match TRBD2. V lost 5 bases and J lost 4; bases outside the gene matches: 11. Germline V gene data show CDR1 as SQVTM and CDR2 as ANQGSEA. This CDR3 contains 15 residues. The CDR3 coding sequence is TGCAGCGTTCAAGGTAGCGGGAGAGAGGGAGAGACCCAGTACTTC. Encoded protein: CSVQGSGREGETQYF.

In its sample, this clone was seen many times. The chain is built from TRBV5-1 and TRBJ1-1, with 9 bases that match TRBD1. CDR1 and CDR2 (germline): SGHRS, YFSETQ. This CDR3 has 14 residues. V shed 4 bases, J shed 6 bases, and the junction held 7 bases outside the gene matches. The CDR3 bases are TGCGCCAGCAGCCGGCGACAGGGGGGGTCTGAAGCTTTCTTT. Translating gives CASSRRQGGSEAFF.